This entry lists 22 T cell receptor beta chains sequenced from one sample in a study of PD-1 blockade in classical Hodgkin lymphoma. Time point here: cycle 4 day 1 (C4D1), after less than seven weeks of nivolumab. Every patient experienced relapse after autologous stem cell transplantation, and brentuximab vedotin exposure varied. Sequencing used immunoSEQ multiplex PCR; TCRdb keeps in-frame clones, though not all of them. The sample has 15,000 to 20,000 clones; 60% to 75% are singletons. Sequencing was performed on peripheral blood mononuclear cells (PBMCs), taken before the fourth cycle of nivolumab. These TCRs come from a human donor with classical Hodgkin lymphoma.

This clone was found a few times. The chain employs TRBV6-1 and TRBJ2-3; D assignment may be TRBD1 or TRBD2 (5 bases each). The CDR3 covers 14 residues. The V end was cut by 10 bases, the J end by 0 bases, with 14 bases between. Germline V lookup: CDR1 MNHNS, CDR2 SASEGT. CDR3 sequence reads: CATTGTASTDTQYF. The DNA of the CDR3 is TGTGCCACTACCGGGACGGCTAGCACAGATACGCAGTATTTT.

V and J are TRBV10-3 and TRBJ2-5; 11 positions match TRBD1. The length of the CDR3 is 16 residues. V was pared by 3 bases and J by 5 bases, with 8 bases of the junction left unmatched. Germline assignment: CDR1 ENHRY and CDR2 SYGVKD. CDR3 in amino acids: CAISEWRTGGGETQYF. DNA for the CDR3: TGTGCCATCAGTGAATGGAGGACAGGGGGCGGGGAGACCCAGTACTTC.

This rearrangement joins TRBV7-9 to TRBJ2-5, with D maybe TRBD2 (5 bases). The V end was cut by 3 bases, the J end by 2 bases, with 13 bases between. The germline gives CDR1 SEHNR, CDR2 FQNEAQ (reference sequence). CDR3 size: 15 residues. The CDR3 region has the DNA TGTGCCAGCAGCTTCTCCGGGGAAATTCAAGAGACCCAGTACTTC. Translated, it gives CASSFSGEIQETQYF.

The chain links TRBV13 to TRBJ2-1; the D gene is possibly TRBD2 (6 bases). The CDR3 contains 14 residues. From germline, CDR1 is PRHDT and CDR2 FYEKMQ (reference sequence). V lost 7 bases to trimming and J lost 8 bases, with 18 bases between them. The DNA for the CDR3 is TGTGCCAGCAACCCCGTGGGCGGGGACGATGAGCAGTTCTTC. Its translation: CASNPVGGDDEQFF.

This clone is medium-sized by share. The chain uses TRBV2 and TRBJ2-2; possibly TRBD2 for D (7 bases). The germline CDR1 and CDR2 sequences are SNHLY and FYNNEI. Trimming removed 0 bases at V and 6 bases at J, with 11 bases between. This CDR3 has 15 residues. The chain's CDR3 is CASSEAGGVPGELFF. CDR3 bases: TGTGCCAGCAGTGAAGCAGGGGGGGTACCCGGGGAGCTGTTTTTT. Filled out from reference TRBV2 and TRBJ2-2, the complete variable domain reads EPEVTQTPSHQVTQMGQEVILRCVPISNHLYFYWYRQILGQKVEFLVSFYNNEISEKSEIFDDQFSVERPDGSNFTLKIRSTKLEDSAMYFCASSEAGGVPGELFFGEGSRLTVL.

This clone is labeled medium-sized. The V and J genes are TRBV27 and TRBJ1-2; 12 positions match TRBD1. The V gene end was trimmed by 6 bases and the J gene end by 8 bases; junction bases not matched to a gene: 7. The CDR3 is 14 amino acids. Germline V CDR1 and CDR2: MNHEY, SMNVEV (reference sequence). The CDR3 here is CASRPGQGARGYTF. The CDR3 nucleotides read TGTGCCAGCAGGCCGGGACAGGGGGCTCGGGGCTACACCTTC.

The sample holds a few counts of this clone. The rearrangement joins TRBV14 to TRBJ2-3; D perhaps matches TRBD1 (6 bases). V lost 7 bases to trimming and J lost 8 bases, with 22 bases between them. This CDR3 comprises 15 residues. Germline values: CDR1 SGHDN, CDR2 FVKESK. CDR3 DNA sequence: TGTGCCAGCACCTGGGACACAGGGCCCCTATCTACGCAGTATTTT. Protein product: CASTWDTGPLSTQYF.

V and J are TRBV9 and TRBJ1-2; 8 bases line up with TRBD1. The CDR3 spans 16 residues. Germline CDR1 is SGDLS and CDR2 is YYNGEE. Losses at the gene ends were 4 bases for V and 6 bases for J; bases not matched to a gene: 14. The CDR3 loop reads CASSPLVDRVDDGYTF. The CDR3 DNA is TGTGCCAGCAGCCCCCTCGTGGACAGGGTGGATGATGGCTACACCTTC.

The chain carries TRBV7-2 and TRBJ2-3; 9 nucleotides align to TRBD2. Unmatched junction bases numbered 10, after V lost 0 bases and J lost 6 bases. Germline loops: CDR1 SGHTA, CDR2 FQGNSA. The CDR3 contains 17 residues. Here the CDR3 DNA reads TGTGCCAGCAGCTTAGCCCCCCCGGGGACTAGCATGGATACGCAGTATTTT. This sequence encodes CASSLAPPGTSMDTQYF.

The DNA of the CDR3 is TGTGCCAGCGGGCCCAGCAGAGGGAAGAACACTGAAGCTTTCTTT. Amino acid sequence: CASGPSRGKNTEAFF. J is TRBJ1-1 and V is TRBV19; D unclear. This CDR3 region has 15 residues. V lost 9 bases to trimming and J lost 1 base, with 18 bases between them. From germline, CDR1 is LNHDA and CDR2 SQIVND (reference sequence).

This chain links TRBV4-2 with TRBJ1-5; D call uncertain. Trimming cost V 0 bases and J 3 bases, with 9 bases left between them. The CDR3 length is 15 residues. Germline CDR1 is LGHNA and CDR2 is YNFKEQ. This CDR3 reads CASSQDRLLNQPQHF. CDR3 DNA: TGTGCCAGCAGCCAAGATCGGCTGCTCAATCAGCCCCAGCATTTT.

This chain connects TRBV29-1 to TRBJ2-7; D ambiguous. Germline values: CDR1 SQVTM, CDR2 ANQGSEA. Trimming took 6 bases from V and 5 from J, leaving 20 bases between them. The CDR3 totals 14 residues. CDR3 coding DNA: TGCAGCGTCAAACACGGAGCCGTATACAACGAGCAGTACTTC. It translates to CSVKHGAVYNEQYF.

The genes are TRBV27 and TRBJ2-7; D is uncertain. The CDR3 extends over 13 amino acids. Germline CDR1 reads MNHEY; CDR2 reads SMNVEV (reference sequence). V lost 3 bases, J lost 2 bases, and 8 bases lay in between. The CDR3 region has the DNA TGTGCCAGCAGTTTGGTGGGCCCCTACGAGCAGTACTTC. Its translation is CASSLVGPYEQYF.

The V call is TRBV5-4, the J call TRBJ2-3; D may match TRBD1 or TRBD2 (5 bases each). Per germline, CDR1 SGHNT and CDR2 YYREEE (reference sequence). The CDR3 consists of 15 residues. V was trimmed by 3 bases and J by 0 bases, leaving 11 bases between them. This chain's CDR3 is CASSWDGRSTDTQYF. The CDR3, as DNA: TGTGCCAGCAGCTGGGACGGACGGAGCACAGATACGCAGTATTTT.

The chain couples TRBV4-1 to TRBJ2-2; D is perhaps TRBD2 (6 bases). Germline-derived CDR1 and CDR2 are MGHRA and YSYEKL. The CDR3 spans 17 residues. Between the trimmed V and J ends, which lost 0 bases and 5 bases, there was a span of 16 bases. DNA of the CDR3: TGCGCCAGCAGCCAAGACCCGGCAGGAGGGAGGACCGGGGAGCTGTTTTTT. It encodes CASSQDPAGGRTGELFF.

To note about this clone: At one of its ends the junction is not consistent with the germline gene, which may arise from a read error. The V call is TRBV7-7, the J call TRBJ2-3; D unclear. The CDR3 has 14 residues. Germline loops: CDR1 SSHAT, CDR2 FNYEAQ (reference sequence). The CDR3 bases are TGTGCTAGCAGCTTAACCTTATTCGCAGATACGCAGTATTTT. Translation gives CASSLTLFADTQYF.

The chain uses TRBV15 and TRBJ2-3; D gene unclear. Germline CDR1 reads LNHNV; CDR2 reads YYDKDF (reference sequence). This CDR3 is 16 amino acids long. Trimming took off 7 bases at V and 0 bases at J, with 17 bases between the two ends. The CDR3 reads CATTNRVRGSTDTQYF. DNA for the CDR3: TGTGCCACCACAAACCGGGTCCGCGGTAGCACAGATACGCAGTATTTT.

The chain joins TRBV29-1 to TRBJ1-2; perhaps TRBD1 as D (5 bases). Germline CDR1 and CDR2: SQVTM and ANQGSEA. The CDR3 has 14 amino acids. V was shortened by 4 bases and J by 0 bases, with 12 bases between the two germline ends. CDR3 nucleotides: TGCAGCGTTGGACGAGGGACGGCTAACTATGGCTACACCTTC. It encodes CSVGRGTANYGYTF.

This chain uses TRBV6-6 with TRBJ1-5; D remains unclear. V was shortened by 2 bases and J by 2 bases, with 10 bases between the two germline ends. Germline V lookup: CDR1 MNHNY, CDR2 SVGAGI (reference sequence). This CDR3 has 15 amino acids. CDR3 sequence (DNA): TGTGCCAGCAGTTACGACCTCCTCGGCAATCAGCCCCAGCATTTT. Translation: CASSYDLLGNQPQHF.

The CDR3, as DNA: TGTGCCAGCAGAAAATTATTGACTAGCGGGAGGGAAGAAGAGACCCAGTACTTC. Protein product: CASRKLLTSGREEETQYF. The chain combines TRBV28 with TRBJ2-5, with 14 bases matching TRBD2. The CDR3 runs to 18 residues. The V and J ends lost 6 bases and 3 bases, in that order; junction bases with no gene match: 12. Per germline, CDR1 MDHEN and CDR2 SYDVKM. Variable domain in full (rest from reference TRBV28 and TRBJ2-5): DVKVTQSSRYLVKRTGEKVFLECVQDMDHENMFWYRQDPGLGLRLIYFSYDVKMKEKGDIPEGYSVSREKKERFSLILESASTNQTSMYLCASRKLLTSGREEETQYFGPGTRLLVL.

This clone was recorded once. This chain connects TRBV5-1 to TRBJ2-5; TRBD1 agrees at 7 bases. Germline CDR1 is SGHRS and CDR2 is YFSETQ. V shed 2 bases, J shed 1 base, and the junction held 11 bases outside the gene matches. This CDR3 is 17 amino acids long. The CDR3 DNA reads TGCGCCAGCAGCTTCGGAGTAGTGGGGGACAGCCAAGAGACCCAGTACTTC. Translated: CASSFGVVGDSQETQYF.

This clone was seen more than once but under ten times. The J gene is TRBJ1-2, the V gene TRBV30; the D is unclear. Germline loops: CDR1 GTSNPN, CDR2 SVGIG (reference sequence). The CDR3 sequence is 8 residues long. V was trimmed by 3 bases and J by 8 bases, leaving 1 base between them. This chain's CDR3 is CAWRGYTF. The CDR3 DNA is TGTGCCTGGAGGGGCTACACCTTC.